Sequencing of this TCR beta chain was carried out in a study of T-cell memory formation after mild COVID-19. For the study at large: For the most part, TCR clusters were specific to one donor.

TCRdb re-called the 5' RACE reads through MiXCR, storing one row per CDR3 protein. The profile shows some 350,000 distinct CDR3 sequences, over 10% of them singletons. Broader study findings: The authors left the SARS-CoV-2 specificity of second-wave clones peaking on day 37 unconfirmed.

This clonotype was observed a handful of times. Its antigen is not known. V dropped 7 bases and J dropped 1 base, with 13 bases sitting between them. The CDR3 consists of 14 residues. Germline CDR1 and CDR2: SGHRS and YFSETQ. The chain recombines TRBV5-1 with TRBJ2-3, with D possibly TRBD2 on 6 matching bases. The sequencing input was PBMCs or a T cell subset sorted from them (not recorded which). The receptor was derived from a man aged 18 to 29 who had mild COVID-19 (a few samples of this study predate the infection). Cell type and time point are not known. The CDR3 reads CASLGGLGTDTQYF. DNA for the CDR3: TGCGCCAGCCTAGGAGGGCTTGGCACAGATACGCAGTATTTT.